The 27 T cell receptor beta chains presented below share a single source sample, sequenced in a study of blood T cell repertoires in COVID-19. The method was immunoSEQ multiplex PCR; TCRdb's version includes in-frame clones alone and lacks a portion of them. The sample shows hundreds of thousands of clones, more than 75% of them seen only once. The source material was PBMCs or T cells enriched from blood (not recorded which). All receptors come from a woman between 50 and 59 years old who had recovered from COVID-19.

The rearrangement uses TRBV5-1 and TRBJ2-7, with 8 bases matching TRBD1. CDR1 SGHRS and CDR2 YFSETQ come from the germline V gene. The CDR3 covers 14 residues. J lost 3 bases, V lost 4 bases, and 6 bases had no gene match. This chain's CDR3 is CASSLRTGNYEQYF. CDR3 nucleotide sequence: TGCGCCAGCAGCCTACGGACAGGGAACTACGAGCAGTACTTC.

By share of the sample, this clone is medium-sized. The chain recombines TRBV2 with TRBJ1-2, with TRBD1 matching over 7 bases. Germline V gives CDR1 SNHLY, CDR2 FYNNEI. The CDR3 consists of 16 residues. Losses at the gene ends were 6 bases for V and 4 bases for J; bases not matched to a gene: 14. CDR3 amino acids: CASRGWSGGQGYGYTF. CDR3 nucleotides: TGTGCCAGCAGAGGATGGTCAGGGGGGCAGGGCTATGGCTACACCTTC.

The chain is built from TRBV6-2 or TRBV6-3 and TRBJ1-5; D not resolved. The germline V gene encodes CDR1 MNHEY and CDR2 SVGEGT. CDR3 length equals 17 residues. V gave up 2 bases and J gave up 5 bases, with 19 bases separating them. The CDR3 coding sequence is TGTGCCAGCAGTTACCCCCCCGGCAGGAAAACCGATCAGCCCCAGCATTTT. Protein: CASSYPPGRKTDQPQHF.

This CDR3 reads CASSLGLAGGTTGELFF. Here the CDR3 DNA reads TGTGCCAGCAGCCTAGGACTAGCGGGAGGGACCACCGGGGAGCTGTTTTTT. This chain joins TRBV5-4 and TRBJ2-2; 15 bases line up with TRBD2. The trim removed 4 bases at V and 4 bases at J, leaving 5 bases unmatched. This CDR3 spans 17 amino acids. Germline V gives CDR1 SGHNT, CDR2 YYREEE (reference sequence).

The count of this clone is one. This chain connects TRBV6-6 to TRBJ1-5; unclear D gene. The V end lost 4 bases, the J end lost 4 bases, and 8 bases lay between the germline ends. Germline CDR1 is MNHNY and CDR2 is SVGAGI (reference sequence). This CDR3 is built from 13 residues. The CDR3 DNA reads as TGTGCCAGCAGTTCAAGAGTTAATCAGCCCCAGCATTTT. The encoded protein is CASSSRVNQPQHF.

The chain uses TRBV12-3 or TRBV12-4 and TRBJ1-2; 7 bases align to TRBD1. The V gene end was trimmed by 6 bases and the J gene end by 4 bases; junction bases not matched to a gene: 5. The CDR3 is 13 residues long. Here the CDR3 DNA reads TGTGCCAGCAGCCGGGACAGCCCCTATGGCTACACCTTC. Translated: CASSRDSPYGYTF.

The chain uses TRBV11-3 and TRBJ2-1; no firm D call. There are 13 residues in the CDR3. CDR1 SGHNT and CDR2 YENEEA come from the germline V gene. Between the trimmed V and J ends, which lost 5 bases and 0 bases, there was a span of 5 bases. The DNA for the CDR3 is TGTGCCAGCAGCCAGCGCTCCTACAATGAGCAGTTCTTC. Protein product: CASSQRSYNEQFF.

This clone was recorded once. This chain connects TRBV20-1 to TRBJ1-1, with TRBD1 identical over 7 bases. Germline trimming cut 3 bases from V and 2 bases from J; bases unmatched to any gene: 6. The CDR3 loop spans 14 amino acids. Per the germline V gene, CDR1 is DFQATT and CDR2 is SNEGSKA (reference sequence). The CDR3 loop reads CSASSGTVNTEAFF. CDR3 in DNA: TGCAGTGCTAGTTCCGGGACAGTCAACACTGAAGCTTTCTTT.

This chain connects TRBV6-5 to TRBJ2-6; the D is unclear. Trimming stripped 7 bases from V and 0 bases from J, with 10 bases between. The length of the CDR3 is 15 residues. Germline V lookup: CDR1 MNHEY, CDR2 SVGAGI. CDR3 residues: CASNHIGSGANVLTF. CDR3 nucleotides: TGTGCCAGCAATCACATTGGCTCTGGGGCCAACGTCCTGACTTTC.

The rearrangement links TRBV2 to TRBJ1-5, with TRBD1 matching 7 bases. Germline V gene lookup returns CDR1 SNHLY and CDR2 FYNNEI. The CDR3 covers 16 residues. V lost 0 bases, J lost 4 bases, and 6 bases stayed unmatched. CDR3 amino acids: CASSEARSGQNQPQHF. The CDR3 DNA sequence: TGTGCCAGCAGTGAAGCGAGGTCGGGACAGAATCAGCCCCAGCATTTT. The variable domain in full, with the rest retrieved from reference TRBV2 and TRBJ1-5, is EPEVTQTPSHQVTQMGQEVILRCVPISNHLYFYWYRQILGQKVEFLVSFYNNEISEKSEIFDDQFSVERPDGSNFTLKIRSTKLEDSAMYFCASSEARSGQNQPQHFGDGTRLSIL.

A single count supports this clone. Other DNA sequences in the sample encode the same CDR3. The genes are TRBV7-2 and TRBJ1-5, with 9 bases aligning to TRBD1. Germline lookup yields CDR1 SGHTA and CDR2 FQGNSA. Trimming took 3 bases from V and 6 from J; bases not matched to a gene: 0. The CDR3 has 13 amino acids. The CDR3 region has the DNA TGTGCCAGCAGCTTGGGACAGGGTCAGCCCCAGCATTTT. It translates to CASSLGQGQPQHF.

The V and J genes are TRBV30 and TRBJ2-1, with 7 positions matching TRBD1. Germline V lookup: CDR1 GTSNPN, CDR2 SVGIG (reference sequence). The J segment lost 4 bases and the V segment lost 1 base, leaving 1 base of the junction unmatched. The CDR3 contains 13 residues. CDR3 nucleotide sequence: TGTGCCTGGAGTGGGGGACAGTACAATGAGCAGTTCTTC. Its protein is CAWSGGQYNEQFF.

V and J are TRBV20-1 and TRBJ1-2; D is possibly TRBD1 (6 bases). The V gene lost 5 bases and the J gene lost 2 bases, with 18 bases spanning the gap. The CDR3 is 15 amino acids. The germline CDR1 and CDR2 sequences are DFQATT and SNEGSKA (reference sequence). The CDR3 DNA sequence: TGCAGTGCTGGTGCCCAGGACAGAGTAAACTATGGCTACACCTTC. The encoded protein is CSAGAQDRVNYGYTF.

This chain joins TRBV6-5 and TRBJ2-1; TRBD2 matches 10 bases. The CDR3 is 16 residues long. Germline values: CDR1 MNHEY, CDR2 SVGAGI. The junction had 8 bases not matched to a gene; V was cut back by 2 bases and J by 7 bases. As DNA, the CDR3 is TGTGCCAGCAGTTACGGTAGGCCTAGCGGGAGTAATGAGCAGTTCTTC. Its protein product is CASSYGRPSGSNEQFF.

In this sample, this clone turned up once. V is TRBV6-5 and J is TRBJ1-1, with 7 bases identical to TRBD1. J gave up 2 bases and V 6 bases, and 6 bases lay outside the gene matches. Germline assignment: CDR1 MNHEY and CDR2 SVGAGI. There are 14 residues in the CDR3. The CDR3 region is CASSADRLNTEAFF. CDR3 nucleotides: TGTGCCAGCAGCGCGGACAGGTTAAACACTGAAGCTTTCTTT.

The gene calls are TRBV11-2 and TRBJ2-3; 7 bases match TRBD2. Germline V gene sequence: CDR1 SGHAT, CDR2 FQNNGV. CDR3 length equals 17 residues. The V gene end was trimmed by 1 base and the J gene end by 0 bases; junction bases not matched to a gene: 7. DNA for the CDR3: TGTGCCAGCAGCTTAGCTGTAGCGGGTGGTAGCACAGATACGCAGTATTTT. Translating it yields CASSLAVAGGSTDTQYF.

In this sample, this clone turned up a few times. The chain combines TRBV7-9 with TRBJ2-7; TRBD1 aligns across 9 bases. Germline values: CDR1 SEHNR, CDR2 FQNEAQ (reference sequence). The CDR3 extends over 15 amino acids. V lost 7 bases, J lost 5 bases, and 12 bases stayed unmatched. The CDR3 DNA sequence: TGTGCCAGCAACGCCGGGACAGGGCAGTCCCACGAGCAGTACTTC. Translating gives CASNAGTGQSHEQYF.

The chain employs TRBV5-4 and TRBJ2-3; D might be TRBD2 (6 bases). CDR1 is SGHNT and CDR2 is YYREEE in the germline V gene (reference sequence). Trimming pared 4 bases from V and 4 bases from J, leaving 10 bases between. The CDR3 is made up of 13 amino acids. The CDR3 DNA reads as TGTGCCAGCAGCACCTGGGGGGCAGATACGCAGTATTTT. This translates into CASSTWGADTQYF.

The chain links TRBV3-1 (or the pseudogene TRBV3-2) to TRBJ2-3; D gene uncertain. The V end was cut by 0 bases, the J end by 1 base, with 8 bases between. Germline V gene data show CDR1 as LGHDT and CDR2 as YNNKEL (reference sequence). The length of the CDR3 is 15 residues. The CDR3 nucleotides are TGTGCCAGCAGCCAAGATCTGGCCCGCACAGATACGCAGTATTTT. Amino acid sequence: CASSQDLARTDTQYF.

This rearrangement joins TRBV4-2 to TRBJ2-7, with 11 bases lining up with TRBD2. The CDR3 totals 17 residues. V was pared by 4 bases and J by 4 bases, with 12 bases of the junction left unmatched. Germline V gene data show CDR1 as LGHNA and CDR2 as YNFKEQ. CDR3 residues: CASSPGLAGPGSYEQYF. The CDR3 nucleotides read TGTGCCAGCAGCCCCGGACTAGCGGGCCCCGGGAGTTACGAGCAGTACTTC.

The table lists this clone with a few counts. Compared with germline, one end of the junction differs, possibly owing to a read error. In the same sample, other DNA sequences code for this CDR3. V usage is TRBV3-1 (or the pseudogene TRBV3-2) and J usage is TRBJ2-1; maybe TRBD1 (6 bases). There are 13 residues in the CDR3. Germline loops: CDR1 LGHDT, CDR2 YNNKEL (reference sequence). Written as DNA, the CDR3 is TGTGCCAGCAGTCAAGGACAGAACAATGAGCAGTTCTTC. Its protein product is CASSQGQNNEQFF.

This chain links TRBV2 with TRBJ1-5; no clear D. The CDR3 has 15 amino acids. Per the germline V gene, CDR1 is SNHLY and CDR2 is FYNNEI. Trimming removed 6 bases at V and 0 bases at J, with 12 bases between. Here the CDR3 DNA reads TGTGCCAGCAGCGGGGTTAGATCTAGCAATCAGCCCCAGCATTTT. This translates into CASSGVRSSNQPQHF. Full variable domain (missing parts from reference TRBV2 and TRBJ1-5): EPEVTQTPSHQVTQMGQEVILRCVPISNHLYFYWYRQILGQKVEFLVSFYNNEISEKSEIFDDQFSVERPDGSNFTLKIRSTKLEDSAMYFCASSGVRSSNQPQHFGDGTRLSIL.

The V call is TRBV6-5, the J call TRBJ2-7, with 7 bases that match TRBD1. V shed 5 bases and J 5 bases; nucleotides not matched to a gene: 9. This CDR3 region has 14 residues. Germline V gene data show CDR1 as MNHEY and CDR2 as SVGAGI. The CDR3 protein is CASSRTGLRDEQYF. For the CDR3, the DNA is TGTGCCAGCAGTAGGACAGGCCTCCGGGACGAGCAGTACTTC.

This chain uses TRBV18 with TRBJ1-6; tentatively, D is TRBD1 (6 bases). CDR3 size: 14 residues. V was shortened by 3 bases and J by 5 bases, with 8 bases between the two germline ends. Germline V lookup: CDR1 KGHSH, CDR2 LQKENI. Here the CDR3 reads CASSPTGHNSPLHF. The CDR3 region has the DNA TGTGCCAGCTCACCGACAGGCCATAATTCACCCCTCCACTTT. The full variable domain, in which reference TRBV18 and TRBJ1-6 provide the parts outside the CDR3, is NAGVMQNPRHLVRRRGQEARLRCSPMKGHSHVYWYRQLPEEGLKFMVYLQKENIIDESGMPKERFSAEFPKEGPSILRIQQVVRGDSAAYFCASSPTGHNSPLHFGNGTRLTVT.

The chain links TRBV7-2 to TRBJ2-7, with D possibly being TRBD2 (5 bases). Deletions cut 1 base from V and 3 bases from J, with 13 bases between. CDR1 and CDR2 (germline): SGHTA, FQGNSA. This CDR3 is 15 amino acids long. CDR3 in DNA: TGTGCCAGCAGCTTAGGGGGTACTAGGCGCTACGAGCAGTACTTC. It codes for CASSLGGTRRYEQYF.

The CDR3 loop is CAIRGGTYSGANVLTF. As DNA, the CDR3 is TGTGCCATCAGAGGTGGGACTTACTCTGGGGCCAACGTCCTGACTTTC. This rearrangement joins TRBV10-3 to TRBJ2-6; D might be TRBD2 (6 bases). This CDR3 is 16 amino acids long. The V gene lost 6 bases and the J gene lost 0 bases, with 12 bases spanning the gap. Germline CDR1 ENHRY, CDR2 SYGVKD.

V and J are TRBV7-6 and TRBJ1-2; a possible D gene is TRBD1 (6 bases). The V gene's germline CDR1 is SGHVS and CDR2 FNYEAQ. CDR3 size: 16 residues. The V end lost 5 bases, the J end lost 1 base, and 17 bases lay between the germline ends. CDR3 sequence reads: CASSLGAGQNNYGYTF. DNA for the CDR3: TGTGCCAGCAGCCTGGGGGCAGGCCAGAATAACTATGGCTACACCTTC.